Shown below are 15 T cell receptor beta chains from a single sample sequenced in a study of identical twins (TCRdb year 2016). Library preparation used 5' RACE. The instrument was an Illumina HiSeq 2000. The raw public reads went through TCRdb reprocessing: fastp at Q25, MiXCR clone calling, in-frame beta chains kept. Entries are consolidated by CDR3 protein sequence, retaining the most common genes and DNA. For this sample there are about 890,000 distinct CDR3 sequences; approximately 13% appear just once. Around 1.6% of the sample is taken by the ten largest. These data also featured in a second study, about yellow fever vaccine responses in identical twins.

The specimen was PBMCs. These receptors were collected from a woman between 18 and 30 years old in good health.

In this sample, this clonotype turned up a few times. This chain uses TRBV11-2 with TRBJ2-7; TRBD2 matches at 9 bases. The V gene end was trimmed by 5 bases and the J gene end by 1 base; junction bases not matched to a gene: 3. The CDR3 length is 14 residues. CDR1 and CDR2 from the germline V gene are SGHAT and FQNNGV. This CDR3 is CASSRAGGSYEQYV. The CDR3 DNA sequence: TGTGCCAGCAGCCGGGCGGGAGGGTCCTACGAGCAGTACGTC.

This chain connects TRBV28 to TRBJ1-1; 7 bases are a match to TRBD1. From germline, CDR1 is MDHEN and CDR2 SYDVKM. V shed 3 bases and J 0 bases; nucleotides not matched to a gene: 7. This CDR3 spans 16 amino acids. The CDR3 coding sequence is TGTGCCAGCAGTTTCGGGACAGTTAGACTGAACACTGAAGCTTTCTTT. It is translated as CASSFGTVRLNTEAFF.

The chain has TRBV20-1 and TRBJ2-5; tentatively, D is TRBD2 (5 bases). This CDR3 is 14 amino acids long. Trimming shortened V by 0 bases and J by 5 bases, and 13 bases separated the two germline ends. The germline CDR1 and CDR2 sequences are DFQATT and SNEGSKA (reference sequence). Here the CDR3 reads CSARDPPGGETQYF. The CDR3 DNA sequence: TGCAGTGCTAGAGACCCGCCGGGCGGGGAGACCCAGTACTTC.

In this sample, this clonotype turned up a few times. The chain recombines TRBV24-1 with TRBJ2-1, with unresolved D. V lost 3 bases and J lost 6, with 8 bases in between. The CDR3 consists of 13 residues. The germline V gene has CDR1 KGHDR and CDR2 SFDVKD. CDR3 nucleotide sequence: TGTGCCACCAGTGATCCTGGACCCAATGAGCAGTTCTTC. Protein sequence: CATSDPGPNEQFF.

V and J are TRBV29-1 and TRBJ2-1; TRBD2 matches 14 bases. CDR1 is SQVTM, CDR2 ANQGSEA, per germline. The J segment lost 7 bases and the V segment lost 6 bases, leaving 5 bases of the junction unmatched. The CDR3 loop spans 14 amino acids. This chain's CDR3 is CSVPGTSGRNEQFF. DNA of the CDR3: TGCAGCGTCCCCGGGACTAGCGGGAGAAATGAGCAGTTCTTC.

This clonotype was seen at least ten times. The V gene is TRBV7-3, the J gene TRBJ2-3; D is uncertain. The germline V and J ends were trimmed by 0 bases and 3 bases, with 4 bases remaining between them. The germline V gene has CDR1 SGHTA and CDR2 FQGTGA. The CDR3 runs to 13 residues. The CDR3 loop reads CASSLTTTDTQYF. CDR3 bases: TGTGCCAGCAGCTTAACAACGACAGATACGCAGTATTTT.

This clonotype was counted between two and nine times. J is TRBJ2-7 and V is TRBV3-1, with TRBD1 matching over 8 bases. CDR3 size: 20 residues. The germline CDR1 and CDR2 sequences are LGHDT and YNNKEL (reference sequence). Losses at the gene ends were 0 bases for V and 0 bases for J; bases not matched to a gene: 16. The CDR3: CASSQDLEDRVAGSSYEQYV. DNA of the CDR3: TGTGCCAGCAGCCAAGATCTGGAGGACAGGGTCGCGGGAAGCTCCTACGAGCAGTACGTC.

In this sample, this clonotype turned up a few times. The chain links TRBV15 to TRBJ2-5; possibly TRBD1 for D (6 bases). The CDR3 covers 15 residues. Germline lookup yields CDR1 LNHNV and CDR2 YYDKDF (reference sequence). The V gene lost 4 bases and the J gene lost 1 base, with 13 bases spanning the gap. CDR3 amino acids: CATSTFGQIQETQYF. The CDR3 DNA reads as TGTGCCACCAGCACCTTCGGACAGATCCAAGAGACCCAGTACTTC.

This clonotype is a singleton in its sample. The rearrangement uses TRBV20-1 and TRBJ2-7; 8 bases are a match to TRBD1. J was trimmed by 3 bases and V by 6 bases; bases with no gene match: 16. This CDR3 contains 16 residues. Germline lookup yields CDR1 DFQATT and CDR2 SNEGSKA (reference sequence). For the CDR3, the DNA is TGCAGTGCCCCGGCGGGGTTACCGGGACAGGACTACGAGCAGTACTTC. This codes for CSAPAGLPGQDYEQYF.

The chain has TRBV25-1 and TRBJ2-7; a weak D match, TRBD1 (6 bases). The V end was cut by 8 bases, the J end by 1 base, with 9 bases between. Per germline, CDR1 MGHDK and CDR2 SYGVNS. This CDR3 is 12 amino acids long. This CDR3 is CASLDRSYEQYF. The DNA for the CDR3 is TGTGCCAGCCTGGACAGATCCTACGAGCAGTACTTC.

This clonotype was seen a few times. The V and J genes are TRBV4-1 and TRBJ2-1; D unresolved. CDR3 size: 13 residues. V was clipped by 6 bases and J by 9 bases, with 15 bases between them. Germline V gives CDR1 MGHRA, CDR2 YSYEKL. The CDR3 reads CASRPRSRSEQFF. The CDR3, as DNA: TGCGCCAGCAGGCCTCGTAGCCGGAGTGAGCAGTTCTTC.

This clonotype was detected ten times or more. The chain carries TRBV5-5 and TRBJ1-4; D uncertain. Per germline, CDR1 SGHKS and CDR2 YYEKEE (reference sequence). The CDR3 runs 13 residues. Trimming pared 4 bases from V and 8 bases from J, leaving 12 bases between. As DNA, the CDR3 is TGTGCCAGCAGCCCTATTTTTAACGAAAAACTGTTTTTT. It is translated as CASSPIFNEKLFF.

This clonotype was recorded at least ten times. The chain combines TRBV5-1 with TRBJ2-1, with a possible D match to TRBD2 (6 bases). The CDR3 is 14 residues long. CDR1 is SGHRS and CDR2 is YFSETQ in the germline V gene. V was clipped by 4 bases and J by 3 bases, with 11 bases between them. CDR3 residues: CASSERAYYNEQFF. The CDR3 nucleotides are TGCGCCAGCAGCGAGCGGGCATACTACAATGAGCAGTTCTTC.

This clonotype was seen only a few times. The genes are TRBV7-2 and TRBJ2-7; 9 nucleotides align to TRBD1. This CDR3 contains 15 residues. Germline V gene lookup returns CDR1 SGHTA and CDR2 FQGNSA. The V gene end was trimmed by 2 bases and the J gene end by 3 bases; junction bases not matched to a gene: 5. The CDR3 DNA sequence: TGTGCCAGCAGCTTATATGGGACAGGGATCTACGAGCAGTACTTC. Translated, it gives CASSLYGTGIYEQYF.

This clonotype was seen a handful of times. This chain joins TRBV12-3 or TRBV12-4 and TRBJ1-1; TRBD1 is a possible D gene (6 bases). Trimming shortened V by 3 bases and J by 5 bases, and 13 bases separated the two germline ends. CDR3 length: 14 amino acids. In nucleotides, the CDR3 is TGTGCCAGCAGTTTTAAACAGGGTGGTACTGAAGCTTTCTTT. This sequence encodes CASSFKQGGTEAFF.